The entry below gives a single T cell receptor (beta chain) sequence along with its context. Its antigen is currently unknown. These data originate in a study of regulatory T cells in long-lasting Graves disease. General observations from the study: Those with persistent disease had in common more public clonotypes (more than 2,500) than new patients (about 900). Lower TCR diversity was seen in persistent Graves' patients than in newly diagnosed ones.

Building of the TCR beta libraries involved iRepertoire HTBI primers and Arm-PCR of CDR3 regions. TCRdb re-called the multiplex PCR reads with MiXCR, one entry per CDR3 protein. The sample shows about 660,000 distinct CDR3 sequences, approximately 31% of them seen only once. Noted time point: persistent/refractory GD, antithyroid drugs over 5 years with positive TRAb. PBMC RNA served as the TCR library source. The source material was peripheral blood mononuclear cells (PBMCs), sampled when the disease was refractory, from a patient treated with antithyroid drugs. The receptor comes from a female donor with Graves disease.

The CDR3: CASSLLQRPDTQYF. The CDR3 nucleotides read TGTGCCAGCAGTCTACTCCAGCGACCAGATACGCAGTATTTT. The chain is built from TRBV12-3 or TRBV12-4 and TRBJ2-3; D uncertain. This CDR3 contains 14 residues. V gave up 5 bases and J gave up 4 bases, with 13 bases separating them.